The source of this T cell receptor beta chain is a study of T-cell reconstitution after alpha-beta-depleted transplantation in children. This clonotype came up many times. Germline lookup yields CDR1 DFQATT and CDR2 SNEGSKA (reference sequence). The CDR3 totals 13 residues. V was clipped by 6 bases and J by 6 bases, with 16 bases between them. Preparation of the TCRbeta library used unique molecular identifiers. TCRdb analysed the PCR reads with MiXCR anew, one entry per CDR3 protein. Among some 200,000 distinct CDR3 sequences, 9.7% were seen once, and the ten largest hold roughly 5.1%. The receptor was isolated from a human donor who donated a stem cell graft to a child with SCID. The specimen comprised PBMCs from the stem cell graft donor, sampled from the stem cell graft. V usage is TRBV20-1 and J usage is TRBJ2-3; possibly TRBD1 for D (5 bases). The CDR3 region has the DNA TGCAGTGCCAGCCAGACCCACAGGGATACGCAGTATTTT. Protein: CSASQTHRDTQYF.